This T cell receptor beta chain was captured in a study of PD-1 and CTLA-4 blockade in melanoma. Per germline, CDR1 SGHAT and CDR2 FQNNGV. With 3 bases removed from V and 1 base from J, the gap between germline ends came to 10 bases. The CDR3 totals 14 residues. Data came from immunoSEQ multiplex PCR; TCRdb stores just in-frame clones and leaves some out. The repertoire includes 31,000 or so clones, about nine tenths of them detected once, and around 5.8% sits in the top ten. The TCR comes from a human donor with melanoma. This chain joins TRBV11-2 and TRBJ2-7; D tentatively reads TRBD1 or TRBD2 (5 bases each). Sequenced material: CD8+ T cells from peripheral blood, taken from a patient given anti-PD-1 treatment. CDR3 DNA sequence: TGTGCCAGCAGCTTTAAGGGACCTTCCTACGAGCAGTACTTC. This sequence encodes CASSFKGPSYEQYF.